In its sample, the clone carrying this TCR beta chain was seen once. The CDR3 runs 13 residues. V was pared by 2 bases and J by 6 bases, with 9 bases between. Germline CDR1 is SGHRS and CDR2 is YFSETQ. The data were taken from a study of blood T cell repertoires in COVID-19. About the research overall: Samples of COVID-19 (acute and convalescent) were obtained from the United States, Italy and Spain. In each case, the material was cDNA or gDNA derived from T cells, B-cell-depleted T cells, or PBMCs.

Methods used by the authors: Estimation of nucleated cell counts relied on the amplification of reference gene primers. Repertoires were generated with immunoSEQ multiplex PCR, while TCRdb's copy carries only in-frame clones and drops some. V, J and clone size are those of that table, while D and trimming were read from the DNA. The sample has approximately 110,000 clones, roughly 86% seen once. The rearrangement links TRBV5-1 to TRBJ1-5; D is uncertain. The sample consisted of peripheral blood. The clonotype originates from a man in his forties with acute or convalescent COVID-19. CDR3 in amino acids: CASSFEGPQPQHF. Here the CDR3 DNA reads TGCGCCAGCAGCTTTGAGGGCCCTCAGCCCCAGCATTTT. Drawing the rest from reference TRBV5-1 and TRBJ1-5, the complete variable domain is KAGVTQTPRYLIKTRGQQVTLSCSPISGHRSVSWYQQTPGQGLQFLFEYFSETQRNKGNFPGRFSGRQFSNSRSEMNVSTLELGDSALYLCASSFEGPQPQHFGDGTRLSIL.